These 5 T cell receptor beta chains originate from one sample sequenced in a study of cytomegalovirus exposure and HLA in healthy donors. The PCR used 60 Vbeta and 13 Jbeta primers. The table came from immunoSEQ multiplex PCR; TCRdb's copy has only in-frame clones and leaves some out. The table has 200,000 to 250,000 clones, 75% to 85% seen once; the top ten hold 2.7%. Sequencing used PBMCs. The receptors come from a woman aged 40 to 49 in good health and CMV-seronegative.

J is TRBJ2-5 and V is TRBV21-1; the table's D call of TRBD2 was not tested on the DNA. TRBV21-1 is a recognized pseudogene. The CDR3 has 15 amino acids. The CDR3 reads CASSNYSGKWETQYF. For the CDR3, the DNA is TGTGCCAGCAGCAATTATAGCGGGAAGTGGGAGACCCAGTACTTC.

The chain links TRBV5-1 to TRBJ1-5; D is uncertain. Germline CDR1 and CDR2: SGHRS and YFSETQ. The CDR3 totals 15 residues. V dropped 4 bases and J dropped 2 bases, with 13 bases sitting between them. The CDR3 DNA follows: TGCGCCAGCAGCCCCGACCCAGGCGGCAATCAGCCCCAGCATTTT. As protein: CASSPDPGGNQPQHF. The full variable domain, with the rest looked up from reference TRBV5-1 and TRBJ1-5, is KAGVTQTPRYLIKTRGQQVTLSCSPISGHRSVSWYQQTPGQGLQFLFEYFSETQRNKGNFPGRFSGRQFSNSRSEMNVSTLELGDSALYLCASSPDPGGNQPQHFGDGTRLSIL.

The genes are TRBV7-8 and TRBJ1-4, with unresolved D. Germline V lookup: CDR1 SGHVS, CDR2 FQNEAQ. The CDR3 consists of 14 residues. Trimming removed 5 bases at V and 1 base at J, with 8 bases between. The CDR3 DNA reads TGTGCCAGCAGCCGGAGGTTAACTAATGAAAAACTGTTTTTT. This translates into CASSRRLTNEKLFF.

The rearrangement uses TRBV5-4 and TRBJ2-7; TRBD1 is a possible D gene (6 bases). CDR3 size: 13 residues. The V gene's germline CDR1 is SGHNT and CDR2 YYREEE (reference sequence). V was trimmed by 4 bases and J by 4 bases, leaving 12 bases between them. The CDR3 bases are TGTGCCAGCAGCCTACAGGGTCAATACGAGCAGTACTTC. This sequence encodes CASSLQGQYEQYF.

Notes on this clone: The junction does not match germline at one end; this may be a read error. The gene calls are TRBV7-2 and TRBJ2-3; D might be TRBD2 (6 bases). The germline CDR1 and CDR2 sequences are SGHTA and FQGNSA. The CDR3 is 15 residues long. CDR3 loop: CASSRQLTSTDTRYF. In DNA form, the CDR3 reads TGTGCCAGCAGCCGACAGTTAACTAGCACAGATACGCGGTATTTT.